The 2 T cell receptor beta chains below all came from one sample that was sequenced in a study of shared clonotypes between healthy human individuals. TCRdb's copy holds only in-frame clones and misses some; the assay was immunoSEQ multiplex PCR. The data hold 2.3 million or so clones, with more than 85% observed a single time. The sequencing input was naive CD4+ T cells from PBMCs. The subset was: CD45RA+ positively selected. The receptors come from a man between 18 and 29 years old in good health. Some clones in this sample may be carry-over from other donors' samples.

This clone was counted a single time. The CDR3 sequence: CASSQPTSGRPHEQYF. CDR3 coding DNA: TGCGCCAGCAGCCAACCGACTAGCGGGAGACCCCACGAGCAGTACTTC. This chain joins TRBV4-1 and TRBJ2-7, with TRBD2 matching 12 bases. The V gene's germline CDR1 is MGHRA and CDR2 YSYEKL. The trim removed 2 bases at V and 5 bases at J, leaving 7 bases unmatched. This CDR3 comprises 16 residues.

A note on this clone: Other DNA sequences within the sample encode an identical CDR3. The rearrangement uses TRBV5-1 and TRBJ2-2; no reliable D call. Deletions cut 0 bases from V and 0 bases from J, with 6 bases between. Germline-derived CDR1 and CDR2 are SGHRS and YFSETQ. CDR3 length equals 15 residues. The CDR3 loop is CASSLGATNTGELFF. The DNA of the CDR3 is TGCGCCAGCAGCTTGGGAGCGACGAACACCGGGGAGCTGTTTTTT.